This entry features one T cell receptor (beta chain) sequence. Its antigen is not known. This sample is part of a study of T-cell memory formation after mild COVID-19. Study results and limitations: Nothing showed for sure that second-wave clones peaking on day 37 were SARS-CoV-2 specific.

TCRdb passed the 5' RACE reads through MiXCR, listing each CDR3 protein once. The sample has 300,000 to 350,000 distinct CDR3 sequences; roughly 13% are singletons. Sequences were obtained from PBMCs or a T cell subset sorted from them (not recorded which). This receptor was taken from a man younger than 35 who had mild COVID-19 (a few samples of this study predate the infection). Cell type and time point are not known.

The CDR3: CASSRRGGGGSDTQYF. Written as DNA, the CDR3 is TGTGCCAGCAGCAGACGCGGCGGGGGAGGATCAGATACGCAGTATTTT. The genes are TRBV7-6 and TRBJ2-3; 7 bases agree with TRBD2. Germline values: CDR1 SGHVS, CDR2 FNYEAQ. The CDR3 has 16 residues. V lost 5 bases and J lost 4; bases outside the gene matches: 12.